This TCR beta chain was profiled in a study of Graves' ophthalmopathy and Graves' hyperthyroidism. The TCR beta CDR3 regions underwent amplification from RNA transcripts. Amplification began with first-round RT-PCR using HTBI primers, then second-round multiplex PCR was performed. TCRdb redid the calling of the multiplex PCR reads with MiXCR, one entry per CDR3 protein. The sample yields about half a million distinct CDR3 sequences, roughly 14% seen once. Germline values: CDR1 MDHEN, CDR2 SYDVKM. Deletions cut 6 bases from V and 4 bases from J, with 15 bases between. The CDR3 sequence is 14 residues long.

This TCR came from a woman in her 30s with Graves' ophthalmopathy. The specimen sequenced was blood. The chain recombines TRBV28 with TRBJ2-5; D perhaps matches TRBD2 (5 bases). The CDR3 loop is CASSPRTFRETQYF. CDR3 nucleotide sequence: TGTGCCAGCAGCCCCAGGACTTTTCGAGAGACCCAGTACTTC.